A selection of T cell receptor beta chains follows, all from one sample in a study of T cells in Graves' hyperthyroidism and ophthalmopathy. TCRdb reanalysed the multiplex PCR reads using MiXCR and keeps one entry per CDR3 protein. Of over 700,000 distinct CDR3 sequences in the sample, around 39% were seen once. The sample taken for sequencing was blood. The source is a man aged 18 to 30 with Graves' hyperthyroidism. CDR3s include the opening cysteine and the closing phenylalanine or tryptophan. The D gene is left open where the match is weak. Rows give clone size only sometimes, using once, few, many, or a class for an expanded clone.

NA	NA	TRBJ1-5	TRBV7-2	TGTGCCAGCAGCTTAGTGGGAACTTCCGATCAGCCCCAGCATTTT	CASSLVGTSDQPQHF
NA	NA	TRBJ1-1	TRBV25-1	TGTGCCAGCAGCCGGGGGAGCGCTGAAGCTTTCTTT	CASSRGSAEAFF
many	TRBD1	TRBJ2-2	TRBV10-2	TGCGCCAGCACCAAAGACAGGGGAGACGGGGAGCTGTTTTTT	CASTKDRGDGELFF
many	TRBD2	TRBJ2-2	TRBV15	TGTGCCACCAGCAGAGGACGGACTAGCGGGAACACCGGGGAGCTGTTTTTT	CATSRGRTSGNTGELFF
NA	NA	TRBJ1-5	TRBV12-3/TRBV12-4	TGTGCCAGCAGTTTACAGGGGCGTGAGCCCCAGCATTTT	CASSLQGREPQHF
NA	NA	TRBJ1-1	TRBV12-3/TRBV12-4	TGTGCCAGCAGTTTAGATCTTGCCACTGAAGCTTTCTTT	CASSLDLATEAFF
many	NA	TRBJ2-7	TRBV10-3	TGTGCCATCAGTGATCCCGGGACAACTAACGAGCAGTACTTC	CAISDPGTTNEQYF
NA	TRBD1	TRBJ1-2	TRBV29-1	TGCAGCGTATCAGGGGGCCCTAGCTATGGCTTCACCTTC	CSVSGGPSYGFTF
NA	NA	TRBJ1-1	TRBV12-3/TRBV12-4	TGTGCCAGCAGTTTCACAGTGGGAAACACTGAAGCTTTCTTT	CASSFTVGNTEAFF
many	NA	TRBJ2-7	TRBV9	TGTGCCAGCAGCGTAGCAGGGGAGGGCGGATACGAGCAGTACTTC	CASSVAGEGGYEQYF
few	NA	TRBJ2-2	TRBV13	TGTGCCAGCAGCTTAGACGCAGAGAACACCGGGGAGCTGTTTTTT	CASSLDAENTGELFF
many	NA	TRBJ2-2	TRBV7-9	TGTGCCAGCACCCACCCCGCCCCGGAGCTGTTTTTT	CASTHPAPELFF
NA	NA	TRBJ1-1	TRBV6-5	TGTGCCAGCGGGATCGGGGGCAGACGAACTGAAGCTTTCTTT	CASGIGGRRTEAFF
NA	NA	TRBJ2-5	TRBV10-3	TGTGCCAGCAGCGTTGAGTTCGAGACCCAGTACTTC	CASSVEFETQYF
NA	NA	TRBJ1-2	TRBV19	TGTGCCAGTAATGACCTCGGACAGTATGGCTACACCTTC	CASNDLGQYGYTF
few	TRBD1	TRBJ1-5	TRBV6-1	TGTGCCAGCAGGGCCACAGGGGTCATGCGTCAGCCCCAGCATTTT	CASRATGVMRQPQHF
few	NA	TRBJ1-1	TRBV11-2	TGTGCCAGCTCTGAAGGGGCGAGTGAAGCTTTCTTT	CASSEGASEAFF
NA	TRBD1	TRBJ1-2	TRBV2	TGTGCCAGCAGCATTGGGGACAGGGGCTACTATGGCTACACCTTC	CASSIGDRGYYGYTF
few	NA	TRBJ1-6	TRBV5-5	TGTGCCAGCAGCTCCGGGCCTGTCTGGGTCAATTCACCCCTCCACTTT	CASSSGPVWVNSPLHF